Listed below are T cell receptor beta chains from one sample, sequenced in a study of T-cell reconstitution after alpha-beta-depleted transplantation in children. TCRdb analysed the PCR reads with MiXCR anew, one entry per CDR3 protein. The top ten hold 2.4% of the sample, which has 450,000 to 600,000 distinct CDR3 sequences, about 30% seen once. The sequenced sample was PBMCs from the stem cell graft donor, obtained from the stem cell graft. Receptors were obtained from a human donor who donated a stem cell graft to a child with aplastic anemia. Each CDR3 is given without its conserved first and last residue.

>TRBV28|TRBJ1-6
ASSPTQVLSGSPLH
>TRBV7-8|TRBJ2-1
ASRRGAYNEQF
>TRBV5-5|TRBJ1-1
ASSFDGTRTEAF
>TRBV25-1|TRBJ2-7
ASSDPGRTGFTGDEQY
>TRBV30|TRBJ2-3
AWSVDSGMRTDTQY
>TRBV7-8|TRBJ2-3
ASFRGQRTSGGTDTQY
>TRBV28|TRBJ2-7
ASSLPLVGSYEQY
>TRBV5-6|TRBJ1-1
ASSLPDRVGEAF
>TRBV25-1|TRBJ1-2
ASRTTGVDYT
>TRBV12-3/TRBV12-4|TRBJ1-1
ASTPELYEAF
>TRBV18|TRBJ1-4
ASSRQGNEKLF
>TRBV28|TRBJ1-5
ASSPQGRGPQH
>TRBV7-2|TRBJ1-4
ASSYDDKGKLF
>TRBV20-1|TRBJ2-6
SARVRAGANVLT
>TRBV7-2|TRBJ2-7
ASSPGTLSYEQY